The rows below give T cell receptor beta chains drawn from one sample of a study of blood T cell repertoires in COVID-19. Sequencing was performed with immunoSEQ multiplex PCR; in TCRdb, only in-frame clones are kept and a portion is missing. Of 200,000 to 250,000 clones in the sample, 65% to 85% are singletons; the top ten hold approximately 3%. The sequenced sample consisted of peripheral blood. The origin of the receptors is a woman in her twenties or thirties who had recovered from COVID-19. Both conserved end residues are part of each CDR3. The D gene is left open where the match is weak. The listing skips clone size in some rows; elsewhere it reads once, few, many or a size class.

v_call,d_call,j_call,cdr3_length,clone_size,cdr3_aa,cdr3_nt
TRBV2,.,TRBJ1-5,14,.,CASSERERNQPQHF,TGTGCCAGCAGTGAGAGGGAACGTAATCAGCCCCAGCATTTT
TRBV4-2,TRBD2,TRBJ2-1,18,.,CASSQETGLAGLHNEQFF,TGTGCCAGCAGCCAAGAGACCGGACTAGCGGGATTACACAATGAGCAGTTCTTC
TRBV28,.,TRBJ1-1,11,.,CASSSHFPAFF,TGTGCCAGCAGTTCACATTTTCCGGCTTTCTTT
TRBV9,TRBD1,TRBJ2-7,17,.,CASSVGAGTGDSYEQYF,TGTGCCAGCAGCGTAGGAGCTGGGACAGGAGACTCCTACGAGCAGTACTTC
TRBV30,TRBD2,TRBJ2-1,14,.,CALSRGRNYNEQFF,TGTGCCCTCTCCCGCGGGAGAAACTACAATGAGCAGTTCTTC
TRBV30,TRBD2,TRBJ2-5,16,few,CAWSVTLAGFQETQYF,TGTGCCTGGAGTGTAACCCTAGCGGGATTCCAAGAGACCCAGTACTTC
TRBV29-1,TRBD1,TRBJ2-2,14,.,CSGYGTGESGELFF,TGCAGCGGCTACGGGACAGGGGAGTCCGGGGAGCTGTTTTTT
TRBV7-2,.,TRBJ1-4,14,.,CASSPPPRGEKLFF,TGTGCCAGCAGCCCTCCCCCCAGGGGCGAAAAACTGTTTTTT
TRBV4-2,.,TRBJ2-1,15,few,CASNERESSYNEQFF,TGTGCCAGCAATGAACGAGAGAGCTCCTACAATGAGCAGTTCTTC
TRBV4-1,.,TRBJ2-1,12,.,CASSHLYNEQFF,TGCGCCAGCAGCCACCTCTACAATGAGCAGTTCTTC
TRBV19,TRBD2,TRBJ2-1,19,.,CASKRGVAGVSRSYNEQFF,TGTGCCAGCAAAAGGGGGGTAGCGGGAGTATCTAGGTCCTACAATGAGCAGTTCTTC
TRBV29-1,.,TRBJ1-1,13,.,CSVESRLNTEAFF,TGCAGCGTTGAGAGCAGGTTGAACACTGAAGCTTTCTTT
TRBV5-4,TRBD2,TRBJ2-2,15,.,CASSLPSGNTGELFF,TGTGCCAGCAGCTTGCCTAGCGGGAACACCGGGGAGCTGTTTTTT
TRBV3-1/TRBV3-2,.,TRBJ2-2,15,.,CASSAFDRGTGELFF,TGTGCCAGCAGCGCATTCGACAGAGGCACCGGGGAGCTGTTTTTT
TRBV11-2,TRBD2,TRBJ2-7,16,once,CASSALGSGSSHEQYF,TGTGCCAGCAGCGCCTTAGGGAGCGGGAGTAGCCACGAGCAGTACTTC
TRBV4-1,.,TRBJ2-7,17,.,CASSQDRANRHSYEQYF,TGCGCCAGCAGCCAAGATCGGGCGAACAGGCACTCCTACGAGCAGTACTTC